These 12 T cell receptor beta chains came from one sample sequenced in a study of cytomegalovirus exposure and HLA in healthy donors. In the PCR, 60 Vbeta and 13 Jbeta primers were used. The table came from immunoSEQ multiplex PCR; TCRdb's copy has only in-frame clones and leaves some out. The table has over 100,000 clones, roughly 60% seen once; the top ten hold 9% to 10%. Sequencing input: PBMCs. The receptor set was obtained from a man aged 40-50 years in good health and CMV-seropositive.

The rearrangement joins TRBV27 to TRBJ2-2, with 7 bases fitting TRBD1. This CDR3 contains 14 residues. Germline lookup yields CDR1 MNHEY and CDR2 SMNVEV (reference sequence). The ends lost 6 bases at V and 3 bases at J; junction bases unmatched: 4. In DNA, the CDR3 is TGTGCCAGCAGGCGACAGGGAGACACCGGGGAGCTGTTTTTT. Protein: CASRRQGDTGELFF.

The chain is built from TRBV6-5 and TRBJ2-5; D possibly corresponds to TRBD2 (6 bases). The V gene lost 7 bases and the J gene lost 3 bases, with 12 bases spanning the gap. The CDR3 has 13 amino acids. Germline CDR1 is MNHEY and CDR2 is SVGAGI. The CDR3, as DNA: TGTGCCAGCAAGGACTATTCTGAAGAGACCCAGTACTTC. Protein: CASKDYSEETQYF.

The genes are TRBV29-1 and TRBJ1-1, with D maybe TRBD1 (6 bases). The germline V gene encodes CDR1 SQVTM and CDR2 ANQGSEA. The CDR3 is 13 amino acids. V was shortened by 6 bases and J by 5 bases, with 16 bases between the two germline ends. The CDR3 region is CSVKQGLGTEAFF. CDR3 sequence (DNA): TGCAGCGTAAAACAGGGTTTGGGGACTGAAGCTTTCTTT.

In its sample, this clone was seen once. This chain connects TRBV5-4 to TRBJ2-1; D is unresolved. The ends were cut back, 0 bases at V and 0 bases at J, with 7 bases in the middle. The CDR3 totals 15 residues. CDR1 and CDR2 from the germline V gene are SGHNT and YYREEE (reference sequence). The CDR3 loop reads CASSLEYGSYNEQFF. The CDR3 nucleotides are TGTGCCAGCAGCTTGGAGTACGGCTCCTACAATGAGCAGTTCTTC.

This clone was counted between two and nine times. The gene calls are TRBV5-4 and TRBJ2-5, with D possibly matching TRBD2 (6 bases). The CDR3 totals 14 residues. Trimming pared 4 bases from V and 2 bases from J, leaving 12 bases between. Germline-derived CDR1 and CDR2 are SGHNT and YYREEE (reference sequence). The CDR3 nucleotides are TGTGCCAGCAGCCCCCACGGGAGACAAGAGACCCAGTACTTC. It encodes CASSPHGRQETQYF.

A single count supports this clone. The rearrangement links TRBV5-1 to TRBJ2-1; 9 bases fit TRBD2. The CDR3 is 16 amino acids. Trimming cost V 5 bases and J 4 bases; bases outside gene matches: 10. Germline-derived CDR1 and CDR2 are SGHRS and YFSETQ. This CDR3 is CASSSYRLADYNEQFF. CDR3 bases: TGCGCCAGCAGTTCTTACCGACTAGCGGATTACAATGAGCAGTTCTTC.

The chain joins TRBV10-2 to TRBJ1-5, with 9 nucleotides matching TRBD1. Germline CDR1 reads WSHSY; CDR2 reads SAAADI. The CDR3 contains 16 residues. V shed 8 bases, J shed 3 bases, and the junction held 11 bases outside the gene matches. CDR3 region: CASHPEGTGNNQPQHF. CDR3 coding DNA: TGCGCCAGCCACCCTGAAGGGACAGGGAACAATCAGCCCCAGCATTTT.

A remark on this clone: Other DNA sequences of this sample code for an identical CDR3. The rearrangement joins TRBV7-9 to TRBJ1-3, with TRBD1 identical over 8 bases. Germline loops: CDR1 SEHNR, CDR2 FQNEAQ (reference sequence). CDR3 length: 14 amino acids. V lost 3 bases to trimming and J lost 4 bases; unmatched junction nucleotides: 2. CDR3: CASSFQGAGNTIYF. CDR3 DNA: TGTGCCAGCAGCTTTCAGGGGGCGGGAAACACCATATATTTT.

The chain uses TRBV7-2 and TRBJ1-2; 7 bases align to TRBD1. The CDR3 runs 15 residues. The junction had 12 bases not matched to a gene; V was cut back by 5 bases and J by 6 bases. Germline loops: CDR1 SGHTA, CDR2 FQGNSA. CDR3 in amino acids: CASSPYLTGKNGYTF. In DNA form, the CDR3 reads TGTGCCAGCAGCCCTTATCTGACAGGGAAGAATGGCTACACCTTC.

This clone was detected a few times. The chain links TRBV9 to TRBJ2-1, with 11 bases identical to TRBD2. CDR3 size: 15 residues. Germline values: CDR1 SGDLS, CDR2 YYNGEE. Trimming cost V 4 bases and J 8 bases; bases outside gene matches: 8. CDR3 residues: CASSLAGGPVHEQFF. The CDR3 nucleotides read TGTGCCAGCAGCTTAGCGGGAGGGCCGGTGCATGAGCAGTTCTTC.

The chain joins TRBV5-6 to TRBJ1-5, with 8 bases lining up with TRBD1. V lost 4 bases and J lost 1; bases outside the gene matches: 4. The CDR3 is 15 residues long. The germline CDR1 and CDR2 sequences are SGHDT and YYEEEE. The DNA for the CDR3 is TGTGCCAGCAGCACAGGGGGGTTAAGCAATCAGCCCCAGCATTTT. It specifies CASSTGGLSNQPQHF.

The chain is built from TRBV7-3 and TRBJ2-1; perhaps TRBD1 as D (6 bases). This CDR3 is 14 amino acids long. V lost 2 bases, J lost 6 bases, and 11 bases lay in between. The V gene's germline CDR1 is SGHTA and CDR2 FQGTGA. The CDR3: CASSLSGHANEQFF. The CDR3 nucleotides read TGTGCCAGCAGCTTATCGGGACACGCCAATGAGCAGTTCTTC. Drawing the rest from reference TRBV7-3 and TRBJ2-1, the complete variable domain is GAGVSQTPSNKVTEKGKYVELRCDPISGHTALYWYRQSLGQGPEFLIYFQGTGAADDSGLPNDRFFAVRPEGSVSTLKIQRTERGDSAVYLCASSLSGHANEQFFGPGTRLTVL.